The clone carrying this T cell receptor (beta chain) was picked up a small number of times. The antigen is undetermined. This sample was taken from a study of response to subunit inactivated influenza vaccine. Study-level points and caveats: Each seasonal flu vaccination may recruit only limited new T cells, authors suggested.

V trimming: 3 bases; J trimming: 10 bases; junction bases outside the gene matches: 9. CDR3 length: 15 amino acids. CDR1 and CDR2 (germline): LGHNA, YNFKEQ. TCRdb reanalysed the RT-PCR reads using MiXCR and keeps one entry per CDR3 protein. The sample shows approximately 490,000 distinct CDR3 sequences, less than 7.5% of them seen only once. The input for sequencing was PBMCs from blood, taken less than 30 months after vaccination. The sequence was obtained from a man in his fifties or sixties who received an inactivated influenza vaccine. The chain joins TRBV4-2 to TRBJ2-1, with 10 bases lining up with TRBD2. CDR3 loop: CASSHSGGPVGEQFF. DNA of the CDR3: TGTGCCAGCAGCCATAGCGGGGGGCCCGTTGGCGAGCAGTTCTTC.